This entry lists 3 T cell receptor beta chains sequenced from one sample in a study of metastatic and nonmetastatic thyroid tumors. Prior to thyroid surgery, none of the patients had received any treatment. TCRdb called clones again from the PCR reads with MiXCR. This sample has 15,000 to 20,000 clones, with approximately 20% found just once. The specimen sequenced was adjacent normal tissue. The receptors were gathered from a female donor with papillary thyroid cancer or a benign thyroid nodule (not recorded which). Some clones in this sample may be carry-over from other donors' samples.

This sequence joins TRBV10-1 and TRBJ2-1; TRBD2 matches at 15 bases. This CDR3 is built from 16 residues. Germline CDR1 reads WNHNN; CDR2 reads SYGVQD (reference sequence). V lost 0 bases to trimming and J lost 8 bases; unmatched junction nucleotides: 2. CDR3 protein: CASSESGLAGGYEQFF. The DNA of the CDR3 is TGCGCCAGCAGTGAGTCGGGACTAGCGGGAGGTTATGAGCAGTTCTTC.

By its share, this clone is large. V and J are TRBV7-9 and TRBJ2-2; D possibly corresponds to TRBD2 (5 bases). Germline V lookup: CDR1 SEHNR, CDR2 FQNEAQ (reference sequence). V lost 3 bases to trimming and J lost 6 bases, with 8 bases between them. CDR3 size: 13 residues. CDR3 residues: CASSFLASGELFF. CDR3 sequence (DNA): TGTGCCAGCAGCTTCTTAGCGTCCGGGGAGCTGTTTTTT.

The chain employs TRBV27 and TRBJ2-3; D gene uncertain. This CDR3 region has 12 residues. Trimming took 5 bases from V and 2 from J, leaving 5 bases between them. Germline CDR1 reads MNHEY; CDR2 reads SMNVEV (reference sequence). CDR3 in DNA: TGTGCCAGCAGTCACCACACAGATACGCAGTATTTT. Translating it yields CASSHHTDTQYF.